These T cell receptor beta chains were read from a single sample in a study of T cell responses to AZD1222 COVID-19 vaccine. Sequencing was performed with immunoSEQ multiplex PCR; in TCRdb, only in-frame clones are kept and a portion is missing. The sample records some 120,000 clones, roughly nine tenths being singletons. Here the sequenced sample was peripheral blood, taken 28 days after the second AZD1222 dose. Receptors originate from an adult who received the AZD1222 COVID-19 vaccine. The CDR3 runs from the conserved cysteine through the conserved F or W. A D gene is named only where the DNA matches it firmly. Clone size appears in some rows only: once, few, many, or a class for an expanded clone.

d_call,clone_size,j_call,v_call,cdr3_aa,cdr3_nt
.,.,TRBJ2-5,TRBV7-9,CASSFTRSSRGETQYF,TGTGCCAGCAGCTTTACCCGTTCAAGCCGGGGCGAGACCCAGTACTTC
.,.,TRBJ2-5,TRBV19,CASRKQGIGSQYF,TGTGCCAGTAGGAAACAGGGAATTGGGTCCCAGTACTTC
.,.,TRBJ2-5,TRBV3-1/TRBV3-2,CASSVNAVLETQYF,TGTGCCAGCAGCGTTAACGCGGTGTTAGAGACCCAGTACTTC
.,.,TRBJ2-7,TRBV4-2,CASSQNSGGSYEQYF,TGTGCCAGCAGCCAAAACTCTGGCGGCTCCTACGAGCAGTACTTC
.,.,TRBJ1-6,TRBV7-8,CASSPPGFDNSPLHF,TGTGCCAGCAGCCCTCCGGGTTTTGATAATTCACCCCTCCACTTT
.,.,TRBJ2-5,TRBV5-1,CASSMGQGETQYF,TGCGCCAGCAGCATGGGGCAGGGTGAGACCCAGTACTTC
TRBD1,few,TRBJ1-5,TRBV3-1/TRBV3-2,CASSGTGDGLPQHF,TGTGCCAGCAGCGGGACAGGGGACGGGCTGCCCCAGCATTTT
.,.,TRBJ1-5,TRBV11-2,CASSPGISNQPQHF,TGTGCCAGCAGCCCCGGGATTAGCAATCAGCCCCAGCATTTT
.,.,TRBJ2-7,TRBV30,CAWMGRQSYEQYF,TGTGCCTGGATGGGCAGGCAGTCCTACGAGCAGTACTTC
.,once,TRBJ2-3,TRBV6-2/TRBV6-3,CASSSSAESTDTQYF,TGTGCCAGCAGTTCATCTGCCGAAAGCACAGATACGCAGTATTTT
.,.,TRBJ1-2,TRBV28,CASRGSYGYTF,TGTGCCAGCAGGGGATCCTATGGCTACACCTTC
TRBD1,.,TRBJ1-2,TRBV3-1/TRBV3-2,CASSPAGGGYGYTF,TGTGCCAGCAGCCCCGCAGGGGGAGGCTATGGCTACACCTTC
.,.,TRBJ1-4,TRBV29-1,CSVRDTIFNEKLFF,TGCAGCGTCCGAGACACTATCTTTAATGAAAAACTGTTTTTT
TRBD2,.,TRBJ2-7,TRBV18,CASSPGLAGDYEQYF,TGTGCCAGCTCACCGGGACTAGCGGGAGACTACGAGCAGTACTTC
TRBD2,.,TRBJ2-1,TRBV7-3,CASSVSGTSDEQFF,TGTGCCAGCAGCGTCTCCGGGACTAGCGATGAGCAGTTCTTC
.,.,TRBJ2-7,TRBV7-8,CASSLVGGLNEQYF,TGTGCCAGCAGCTTAGTAGGGGGACTAAACGAGCAGTACTTC
TRBD1,.,TRBJ1-6,TRBV27,CASSLRDRAPLHF,TGTGCCAGCAGTTTAAGAGACAGGGCACCCCTCCACTTT
.,.,TRBJ1-4,TRBV28,CASSLVGRTEKLFF,TGTGCCAGCAGTTTAGTAGGGCGGACTGAAAAACTGTTTTTT
.,.,TRBJ1-4,TRBV18,CASSPPGEREKLFF,TGTGCCAGCTCACCCCCGGGGGAAAGAGAAAAACTGTTTTTT
.,.,TRBJ2-3,TRBV28,CATYVHGSTDTQYF,TGTGCCACCTACGTCCACGGGAGCACAGATACGCAGTATTTT
.,.,TRBJ2-7,TRBV28,CASSIQGLDFNRHYEQYF,TGTGCCAGCAGCATTCAGGGTTTGGATTTCAATCGTCACTACGAGCAGTACTTC
.,.,TRBJ2-5,TRBV9,CASSVEGARETQYF,TGTGCCAGCAGCGTAGAGGGAGCCAGAGAGACCCAGTACTTC
TRBD2,.,TRBJ2-7,TRBV2,CASSEGSGVYEQYF,TGTGCCAGCAGTGAAGGTAGCGGGGTCTACGAGCAGTACTTC
.,.,TRBJ2-7,TRBV14,CASSRLTSYEQYF,TGTGCCAGCAGCCGACTAACTTCCTACGAGCAGTACTTC
TRBD1,.,TRBJ1-1,TRBV18,CASSAQTGRTEAFF,TGTGCCAGCTCAGCGCAGACAGGGAGAACTGAAGCTTTCTTT
.,.,TRBJ2-7,TRBV19,CASRTGIQGGEQYF,TGTGCCAGCCGCACAGGAATACAGGGTGGCGAGCAGTACTTC
.,.,TRBJ2-7,TRBV27,CASSGPGAPWHF,TGTGCCAGCAGTGGCCCGGGGGCCCCGTGGCACTTC
TRBD1,.,TRBJ2-7,TRBV27,CATRTPGTANYEQYF,TGTGCCACCAGGACCCCCGGGACAGCGAACTACGAGCAGTACTTC
.,.,TRBJ1-2,TRBV28,CASTLGISAVGYTF,TGTGCCAGCACCCTGGGTATTTCGGCGGTAGGCTACACCTTC
.,.,TRBJ2-1,TRBV6-5,CASSYRRGPPGEQFF,TGTGCCAGCAGTTACCGGAGAGGCCCACCGGGTGAGCAGTTCTTC
TRBD1,.,TRBJ1-5,TRBV6-5,CASAGTEEQPQHF,TGTGCCAGCGCCGGGACAGAAGAACAGCCCCAGCATTTT
.,.,TRBJ2-3,TRBV9,CASSVVEGLTDTQYF,TGTGCCAGCAGCGTAGTGGAGGGCCTCACAGATACGCAGTATTTT
.,.,TRBJ1-4,TRBV30,CAWSGYDEKLFF,TGTGCCTGGAGTGGGTACGATGAAAAACTGTTTTTT
TRBD2,.,TRBJ2-1,TRBV18,CASSPSLGSGGENNEQFF,TGTGCCAGCTCACCATCCCTGGGTAGCGGGGGGGAAAACAATGAGCAGTTCTTC
.,.,TRBJ2-3,TRBV9,CASSPRGAGDTQYF,TGTGCCAGCAGCCCCCGGGGGGCCGGGGATACGCAGTATTTT
.,.,TRBJ1-6,TRBV7-9,CASSSGHSQNSPLHF,TGTGCCAGCAGCTCAGGACATTCCCAAAATTCACCCCTCCACTTT
.,.,TRBJ2-1,TRBV19,CATRPLTNEQFF,TGTGCCACGAGGCCCCTTACGAATGAGCAGTTCTTC
TRBD1,.,TRBJ1-5,TRBV18,CASSPRDSDQPQHF,TGTGCCAGCTCACCAAGGGACAGTGATCAGCCCCAGCATTTT
TRBD1,.,TRBJ1-1,TRBV3-1/TRBV3-2,CASNNRGDSTEAFF,TGTGCCAGCAACAACAGGGGAGACAGCACTGAAGCTTTCTTT
TRBD1,few,TRBJ1-2,TRBV6-6,CASSSRGRDYGYTF,TGTGCCAGCAGTTCTAGGGGGCGCGACTATGGCTACACCTTC
.,.,TRBJ2-5,TRBV19,CASSKEPDQETQYF,TGTGCCAGTAGTAAGGAGCCCGACCAAGAGACCCAGTACTTC
.,.,TRBJ2-1,TRBV5-1,CASSAWGTYNEQFF,TGCGCCAGCAGCGCTTGGGGGACCTACAATGAGCAGTTCTTC
TRBD1,.,TRBJ1-3,TRBV25-1,CASASREGAGNTIYF,TGTGCCAGCGCTTCTCGGGAGGGGGCCGGAAACACCATATATTTT
TRBD1,.,TRBJ1-3,TRBV2,CASSEDRVISGNTIYF,TGTGCCAGCAGTGAGGACAGGGTCATCTCTGGAAACACCATATATTTT
.,once,TRBJ2-7,TRBV9,CASSVAGRPYEQYF,TGTGCCAGCAGCGTAGCCGGTCGTCCCTACGAGCAGTACTTC
.,.,TRBJ1-5,TRBV9,CASSQSGRPNQPQHF,TGTGCCAGCAGCCAAAGTGGACGGCCCAATCAGCCCCAGCATTTT
TRBD2,.,TRBJ2-7,TRBV27,CASSHEAGGTYEQYF,TGTGCCAGCAGTCACGAAGCGGGAGGGACCTACGAGCAGTACTTC